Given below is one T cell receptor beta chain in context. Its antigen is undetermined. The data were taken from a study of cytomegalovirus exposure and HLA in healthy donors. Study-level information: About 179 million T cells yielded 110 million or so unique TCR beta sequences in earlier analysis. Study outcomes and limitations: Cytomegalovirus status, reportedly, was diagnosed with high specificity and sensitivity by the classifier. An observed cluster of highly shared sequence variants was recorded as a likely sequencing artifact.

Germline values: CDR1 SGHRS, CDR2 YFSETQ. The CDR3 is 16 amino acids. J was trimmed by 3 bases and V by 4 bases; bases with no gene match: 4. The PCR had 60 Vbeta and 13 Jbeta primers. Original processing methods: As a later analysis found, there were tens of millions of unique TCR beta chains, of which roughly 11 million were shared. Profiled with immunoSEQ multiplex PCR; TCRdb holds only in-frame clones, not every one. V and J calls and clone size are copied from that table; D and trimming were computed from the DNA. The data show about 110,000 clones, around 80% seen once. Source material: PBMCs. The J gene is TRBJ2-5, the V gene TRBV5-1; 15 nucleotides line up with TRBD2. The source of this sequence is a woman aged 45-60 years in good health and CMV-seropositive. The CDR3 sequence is CASSPRTSGGEETQYF. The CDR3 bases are TGCGCCAGCAGCCCCAGGACTAGCGGGGGGGAAGAGACCCAGTACTTC.